The next 5 T cell receptor beta chains were all read from a single sample in a study of spatial heterogeneity in lung cancer. Each CDR3 protein gets one entry after TCRdb re-called the 5' RACE reads with MiXCR. The sample consists of 25,000 to 30,000 distinct CDR3 sequences, about 6.6% of them appearing once. Time point: sample taken at primary tumor resection. These receptors are not linked to any known antigen. Findings and limits, study-wide: Tumor mutation count correlated with how many alpha and beta TCRs expanded intratumorally.

The specimen was lung tumor tissue, collected at surgery. The source is a male donor with early-stage non-small cell lung cancer.

This clonotype came up many times. The rearrangement joins TRBV18 to TRBJ1-4, with 7 bases matching TRBD1. Germline-derived CDR1 and CDR2 are KGHSH and LQKENI. The V gene end was trimmed by 3 bases and the J gene end by 11 bases; junction bases not matched to a gene: 6. The CDR3 loop spans 13 amino acids. CDR3 residues: CASSPGQRSKLFF. In DNA form, the CDR3 reads TGTGCCAGCTCACCGGGACAGCGGTCGAAACTGTTTTTT.

The chain recombines TRBV20-1 with TRBJ2-7, with D possibly being TRBD1 (6 bases). Germline V gene sequence: CDR1 DFQATT, CDR2 SNEGSKA (reference sequence). Trimming took 3 bases from V and 2 from J, leaving 20 bases between them. The CDR3 sequence is 16 residues long. The CDR3 sequence: CSASGDKGRKAYEQYF. The CDR3 DNA sequence: TGCAGTGCTAGTGGGGACAAGGGGCGAAAGGCCTACGAGCAGTACTTC.

This clonotype occurred a few times. The chain is built from TRBV27 and TRBJ2-2; D perhaps matches TRBD2 (6 bases). Trimming shortened V by 4 bases and J by 7 bases, and 10 bases separated the two germline ends. Per the germline V gene, CDR1 is MNHEY and CDR2 is SMNVEV (reference sequence). This CDR3 is 13 amino acids long. Here the CDR3 DNA reads TGTGCCAGCAGTTATGGGAGGAACGGGGAGCTGTTTTTT. Translation gives CASSYGRNGELFF.

In its sample, this clonotype was seen a few times. The rearrangement joins TRBV16 to TRBJ2-5; D remains ambiguous. V shed 2 bases and J shed 2 bases, with 9 bases lying between them. Germline V gene lookup returns CDR1 KGHSY and CDR2 FQNENV. The CDR3 contains 14 residues. The chain's CDR3 is CASSQSSPQETQYF. Written as DNA, the CDR3 is TGTGCCAGCAGCCAAAGCAGTCCGCAAGAGACCCAGTACTTC.

This clonotype was found a few times. This chain uses TRBV29-1 with TRBJ2-7, with TRBD2 matching over 9 bases. The CDR3 covers 13 residues. Germline trimming cut 8 bases from V and 5 bases from J; bases unmatched to any gene: 10. Germline assignment: CDR1 SQVTM and CDR2 ANQGSEA. The CDR3 DNA is TGCAGCATCCCCGGGACTAGCTTGAACGAGCAGTACTTC. This translates into CSIPGTSLNEQYF.